This is a list of T cell receptor beta chains from one sample in a study of blood T cell repertoires in COVID-19. Sequenced by immunoSEQ multiplex PCR; TCRdb stores in-frame clones only, minus some. The table records roughly 90,000 clones, around nine tenths of them present only once. The material sequenced was peripheral blood. Receptors originate from a man aged 50 to 60 with acute or convalescent COVID-19. Each CDR3 is given with its conserved first and last residue. The D gene is left open where the match is weak. Expanded clones are given a class, and other clones once, few, many or no size at all.

D gene,J gene,clone size,V gene,CDR3 protein,CDR3 DNA
TRBD2,TRBJ2-7,NA,TRBV6-1,CASSERRRERYEQYF,TGTGCCAGCAGTGAACGAAGGCGGGAGAGGTACGAGCAGTACTTC
NA,TRBJ2-6,once,TRBV27,CASRNTGANVLTF,TGTGCCAGCAGGAACACTGGGGCCAACGTCCTGACTTTC
TRBD1,TRBJ1-2,NA,TRBV5-1,CASSAGQTPYGYTF,TGCGCCAGCAGCGCGGGACAGACTCCCTATGGCTACACCTTC
NA,TRBJ2-5,NA,TRBV5-1,CASSRGTQSLQETQYF,TGCGCCAGCAGCCGCGGGACGCAATCTCTACAGGAGACCCAGTACTTC
TRBD2,TRBJ2-3,NA,TRBV7-3,CASSAGLAVDTQYF,TGTGCCAGCAGCGCCGGACTAGCGGTAGATACGCAGTATTTT
TRBD1,TRBJ1-2,NA,TRBV6-2/TRBV6-3,CASSGQGYGYTF,TGTGCCAGCAGTGGACAGGGATATGGCTACACCTTC
TRBD2,TRBJ2-3,NA,TRBV7-3,CASSYGTSGRDTQYF,TGTGCCAGCAGCTACGGGACTAGCGGGAGAGATACGCAGTATTTT
NA,TRBJ2-3,NA,TRBV19,CASSSIGVTDTQYF,TGTGCCAGTAGTAGCATCGGGGTTACAGATACGCAGTATTTT
TRBD1,TRBJ2-2,NA,TRBV4-1,CASSQVARDRGAGELFF,TGCGCCAGCAGCCAAGTGGCGCGGGACAGGGGAGCCGGGGAGCTGTTTTTT
TRBD1,TRBJ2-3,NA,TRBV3-1/TRBV3-2,CASSQGTGGTDTQYF,TGTGCCAGCAGCCAAGGGACAGGGGGCACAGATACGCAGTATTTT
TRBD2,TRBJ2-3,NA,TRBV2,CASSVRLAGDRPDTQYF,TGTGCCAGCAGTGTAAGGCTAGCGGGGGATAGACCAGATACGCAGTATTTT
NA,TRBJ1-1,NA,TRBV19,CASSPQGTTEAFF,TGTGCCAGTAGTCCCCAGGGGACCACTGAAGCTTTCTTT
TRBD1,TRBJ1-5,NA,TRBV7-8,CASSLQGGSNQPQHF,TGTGCCAGCAGCTTACAGGGGGGAAGCAATCAGCCCCAGCATTTT
TRBD1,TRBJ1-2,NA,TRBV19,CASSLGQGAYGYTF,TGTGCCAGTAGTCTGGGACAGGGGGCATATGGCTACACCTTC
NA,TRBJ1-5,NA,TRBV7-9,CASSYSASRWHF,TGTGCCAGCAGCTACTCCGCCTCCCGATGGCATTTT
NA,TRBJ1-5,NA,TRBV5-5,CASSLDRSNQPQHF,TGTGCCAGCAGCTTGGACAGGAGCAATCAGCCCCAGCATTTT
TRBD1,TRBJ1-4,NA,TRBV5-5,CASSQLQGAWATNEKLFF,TGTGCCAGCAGCCAGCTACAGGGGGCCTGGGCGACTAATGAAAAACTGTTTTTT
NA,TRBJ2-7,NA,TRBV27,CASSPRAAYEQYF,TGTGCCAGCAGTCCCCGAGCGGCCTACGAGCAGTACTTC
NA,TRBJ2-1,NA,TRBV4-2,CASSQATNNEQFF,TGTGCCAGCAGCCAAGCAACAAACAATGAGCAGTTCTTC
NA,TRBJ2-7,few,TRBV2,CASSERGTLSSYEQYF,TGTGCCAGCAGTGAAAGAGGGACTCTGAGCTCCTACGAGCAGTACTTC
NA,TRBJ2-5,once,TRBV2,CASSPLVGFSPETQYF,TGTGCCAGCAGTCCCCTAGTTGGATTTTCACCGGAGACCCAGTACTTC
NA,TRBJ2-5,NA,TRBV2,CASSPGRETQYF,TGTGCCAGCAGTCCAGGGAGGGAGACCCAGTACTTC
TRBD2,TRBJ2-5,NA,TRBV3-1/TRBV3-2,CASSFQTSGVQETQYF,TGTGCCAGCAGCTTCCAGACTAGCGGGGTCCAAGAGACCCAGTACTTC
TRBD2,TRBJ2-3,NA,TRBV11-2,CASSLERRMVAGPDTQYF,TGTGCCAGCAGCTTAGAGAGGAGGATGGTAGCGGGGCCAGATACGCAGTATTTT
TRBD1,TRBJ1-1,NA,TRBV5-1,CASSRQGNTEAFF,TGCGCCAGCAGCCGACAGGGAAACACTGAAGCTTTCTTT
NA,TRBJ2-6,NA,TRBV2,CASSVGSGVSGANVLTF,TGTGCCAGCAGTGTGGGATCGGGAGTATCTGGGGCCAACGTCCTGACTTTC
NA,TRBJ1-5,once,TRBV27,CASSNYAGGAPDQPQHF,TGTGCCAGCAGTAACTACGCGGGGGGGGCCCCCGATCAGCCCCAGCATTTT
TRBD2,TRBJ2-2,NA,TRBV10-2,CASSESLSGRGTGELFF,TGCGCCAGCAGTGAGTCGTTGAGCGGGAGAGGGACCGGGGAGCTGTTTTTT
TRBD1,TRBJ2-1,NA,TRBV9,CASSVVGGWGQGPYNEQFF,TGTGCCAGCAGCGTAGTAGGGGGTTGGGGACAGGGACCCTACAATGAGCAGTTCTTC
NA,TRBJ2-3,NA,TRBV12-3/TRBV12-4,CASSLSSTDTQYF,TGTGCCAGCAGTTTGTCAAGCACAGATACGCAGTATTTT
NA,TRBJ1-3,NA,TRBV28,CASSLISRPRLSGNTIYF,TGTGCCAGCAGTTTAATCTCCCGACCCAGACTCTCTGGAAACACCATATATTTT
NA,TRBJ1-2,NA,TRBV5-6,CASSPKPGHTYGYTF,TGTGCCAGCAGCCCTAAGCCGGGACACACCTATGGCTACACCTTC
TRBD2,TRBJ2-5,NA,TRBV19,CASSGGYQETQYF,TGTGCCAGTAGCGGGGGGTACCAAGAGACCCAGTACTTC
TRBD1,TRBJ1-4,NA,TRBV6-5,CASRKDRVREKLFF,TGTGCCAGCAGAAAGGACAGGGTGAGGGAAAAACTGTTTTTT
NA,TRBJ1-1,NA,TRBV6-5,CASRYTVNTEAFF,TGTGCCAGCAGGTATACAGTGAACACTGAAGCTTTCTTT
TRBD1,TRBJ2-1,once,TRBV6-5,CASSRDRGSYNEQFF,TGTGCCAGCAGCCGGGACAGGGGCTCCTACAATGAGCAGTTCTTC
NA,TRBJ1-5,NA,TRBV4-1,CASSQGGLVYPQHF,TGCGCCAGCAGCCAAGGAGGACTTGTATACCCCCAGCATTTT
NA,TRBJ2-2,NA,TRBV7-2,CASSSLGTGELFF,TGTGCCAGCAGCTCCCTAGGCACCGGGGAGCTGTTTTTT
TRBD1,TRBJ2-7,NA,TRBV15,CATSRATGGPDEQYF,TGTGCCACCAGCAGAGCGACAGGGGGCCCGGACGAGCAGTACTTC
NA,TRBJ2-1,few,TRBV7-2,CASSLGRAGSEQFF,TGTGCCAGCAGCTTAGGGCGGGCCGGGAGTGAGCAGTTCTTC
TRBD1,TRBJ1-1,NA,TRBV7-9,CASSLWQGGTEAFF,TGTGCCAGCAGCTTATGGCAGGGGGGCACTGAAGCTTTCTTT
TRBD2,TRBJ2-3,NA,TRBV5-1,CASSPRLAGGYTDTQYF,TGCGCCAGCAGCCCGAGACTAGCGGGGGGGTACACAGATACGCAGTATTTT
TRBD2,TRBJ2-7,NA,TRBV14,CASSSVLAGRYEQYF,TGTGCCAGCAGTTCCGTTCTAGCGGGAAGATACGAGCAGTACTTC
NA,TRBJ1-3,NA,TRBV6-1,CASSESSPGNTIYF,TGTGCCAGCAGTGAATCTAGCCCAGGAAACACCATATATTTT
NA,TRBJ1-1,once,TRBV4-2,CASSQFEGQAEAFF,TGTGCCAGCAGCCAATTCGAGGGTCAGGCTGAAGCTTTCTTT
NA,TRBJ2-3,NA,TRBV13,CASSLSYLNTQYF,TGTGCCAGCAGCTTGAGTTACCTGAATACGCAGTATTTT
NA,TRBJ2-2,NA,TRBV30,CAWSRGNANTGELFF,TGTGCCTGGAGTAGGGGAAACGCGAACACCGGGGAGCTGTTTTTT
TRBD2,TRBJ2-3,NA,TRBV7-2,CASSSSAGPTDTQYF,TGTGCCAGCAGCTCTTCAGCGGGACCCACAGATACGCAGTATTTT
NA,TRBJ2-3,NA,TRBV27,CASLALGTDTQYF,TGTGCCAGCTTAGCCCTTGGGACAGATACGCAGTATTTT
TRBD1,TRBJ2-1,NA,TRBV5-1,CASSSRDRVLSSYNEQFF,TGCGCCAGCAGCTCGCGGGACAGGGTACTAAGCTCCTACAATGAGCAGTTCTTC
NA,TRBJ1-6,NA,TRBV4-3,CASSQDLGQGNSPLHF,TGCGCCAGCAGCCAAGATCTAGGCCAGGGGAACTCACCCCTCCACTTT
NA,TRBJ1-1,NA,TRBV21-1,CASSPRGQGQAEAFF,TGTGCCAGCAGCCCTCGGGGACAGGGTCAGGCTGAAGCTTTCTTT
NA,TRBJ1-2,NA,TRBV4-2,CASSQETAANYGYTF,TGTGCCAGCAGCCAAGAGACAGCAGCTAACTATGGCTACACCTTC
TRBD1,TRBJ1-1,NA,TRBV19,CASHPGTGEFRGTEAFF,TGTGCCAGTCACCCCGGGACAGGGGAATTCCGGGGGACTGAAGCTTTCTTT
TRBD1,TRBJ1-6,NA,TRBV28,CASSPPTGTEGPLHF,TGTGCCAGCAGCCCCCCGACAGGGACAGAGGGTCCCCTCCACTTT
TRBD2,TRBJ2-1,NA,TRBV28,CASRTGTSGSREQFF,TGTGCCAGCAGAACTGGGACTAGCGGGAGTAGGGAGCAGTTCTTC